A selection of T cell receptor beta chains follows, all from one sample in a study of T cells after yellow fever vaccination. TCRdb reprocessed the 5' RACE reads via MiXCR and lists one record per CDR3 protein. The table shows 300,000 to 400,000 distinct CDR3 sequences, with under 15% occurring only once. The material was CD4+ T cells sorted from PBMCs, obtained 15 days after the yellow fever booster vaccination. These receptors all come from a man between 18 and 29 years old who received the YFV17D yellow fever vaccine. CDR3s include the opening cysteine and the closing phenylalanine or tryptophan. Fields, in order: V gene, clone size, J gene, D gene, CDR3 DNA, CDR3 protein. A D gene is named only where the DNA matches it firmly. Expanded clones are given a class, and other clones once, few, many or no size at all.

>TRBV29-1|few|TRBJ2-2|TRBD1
TGCAGCGTGGAAAACAGGGGCGGGAACACCGGGGAGCTGTTTTTT
CSVENRGGNTGELFF
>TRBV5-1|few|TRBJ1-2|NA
TGCGCCAGCAGCCCCCTCCCGGATAACTATGGCTACACCTTC
CASSPLPDNYGYTF
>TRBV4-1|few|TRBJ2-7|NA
TGCGCCAGCAGCCTCCCTAGGGGGGAGCAGTACTTC
CASSLPRGEQYF
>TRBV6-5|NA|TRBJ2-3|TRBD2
TGTGCCAGCAGTTCCGCCGGGACTAGCGGCACAGATACGCAGTATTTT
CASSSAGTSGTDTQYF
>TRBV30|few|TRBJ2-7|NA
TGTGCCTGGGGGAGGGACAGAAGTCAGCAGTACTTC
CAWGRDRSQQYF
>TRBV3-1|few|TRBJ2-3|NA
TGTGCCAGCAGCCAAGGAAAGGGATGGGATACGCAGTATTTT
CASSQGKGWDTQYF
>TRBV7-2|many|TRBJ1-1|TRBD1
TGTGCCAGCAGCCCTGGACAGGGTAGGACTGAAGCTTTCTTT
CASSPGQGRTEAFF
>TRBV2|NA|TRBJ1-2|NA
TGTGCCAGCAGTGACTCAGGGTGGGGTGACTATGGCTACACCTTC
CASSDSGWGDYGYTF
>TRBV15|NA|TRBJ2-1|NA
TGTGCCACCAGCAGGGCCCTTGTTGAGCAGTTCTTC
CATSRALVEQFF
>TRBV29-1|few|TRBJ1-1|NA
TGCAGCGTTCCCCCGGGACCGCTATCTATGAACACTGAAGCTTTCTTT
CSVPPGPLSMNTEAFF
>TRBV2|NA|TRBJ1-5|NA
TGTGCCAGCAGCGGGATAGGGAGACAGAGTGATCAGCCCCAGCATTTT
CASSGIGRQSDQPQHF
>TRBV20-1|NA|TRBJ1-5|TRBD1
TGCAGTGCTAGGGATATACAGGGGGTTCGCAATCAGCCCCAGCATTTT
CSARDIQGVRNQPQHF
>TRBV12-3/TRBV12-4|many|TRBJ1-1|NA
TGTGCCAGCAGTTGGGGGAACACTGAAGCTTTCTTT
CASSWGNTEAFF
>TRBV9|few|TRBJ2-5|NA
TGTGCCAGCAGCGCCCTCGGGGGACGGGTGGAGACCCAGTACTTC
CASSALGGRVETQYF
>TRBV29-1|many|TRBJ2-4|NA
TGCAGCGGGACCGGGACCGAAAACATTCAGTACTTC
CSGTGTENIQYF
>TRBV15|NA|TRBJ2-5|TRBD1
TGTGCCACCAGCAGAGATCCAGGGGGACGAGAGACCCAGTACTTC
CATSRDPGGRETQYF
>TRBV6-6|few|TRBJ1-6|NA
TGTGCCAGCAGCTATGCGCAAGGGGTTGGAAATTCACCCCTCCACTTT
CASSYAQGVGNSPLHF
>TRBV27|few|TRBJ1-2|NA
TGTGCCAGCAGTCCGAAGGGGGACGGCTACACCTTC
CASSPKGDGYTF
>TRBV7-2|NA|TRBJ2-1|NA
TGTGCCAGCAGCTTAGTGGCGGGACAGACTTACAATGAGCAGTTCTTC
CASSLVAGQTYNEQFF
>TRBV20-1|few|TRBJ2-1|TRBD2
TGCAGTGCTTTTCCTAGCGGGGGGGCTAGTGAGCAGTTCTTC
CSAFPSGGASEQFF
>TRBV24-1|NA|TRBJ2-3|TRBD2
TGTGCCACCAGTGGGGGACTAGGGTACACAGATACGCAGTATTTT
CATSGGLGYTDTQYF
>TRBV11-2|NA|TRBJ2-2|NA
TGTGCCAGCAGCTCCCTTGGGCAGAACACCGGGGAGCTGTTTTTT
CASSSLGQNTGELFF
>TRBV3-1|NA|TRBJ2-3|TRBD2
TGTGCCAGCAGCCAAGATAACCCGAGCGGGGGCACAGATACGCAGTATTTT
CASSQDNPSGGTDTQYF
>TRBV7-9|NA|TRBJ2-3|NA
TGTGCCAGCAGCTTAAATATGGGTGACGGTACGCAGTATTTT
CASSLNMGDGTQYF
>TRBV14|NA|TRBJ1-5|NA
TGTGCCAGCAGCCAGTACAATCAGCCCCAGCATTTT
CASSQYNQPQHF
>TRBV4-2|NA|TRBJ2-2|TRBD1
TGTGCCAGCAGCCGGGACAGCACGAACACCGGGGAGCTGTTTTTT
CASSRDSTNTGELFF
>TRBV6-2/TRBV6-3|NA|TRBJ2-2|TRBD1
TGTGCCAGCGTACGCGGACAGGGGGGTTCGTACACCGGGGAGCTGTTTTTT
CASVRGQGGSYTGELFF
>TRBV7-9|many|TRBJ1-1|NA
TGTGCCAGCAGCTCTAGGGGGTCCCTAGTCACTGAAGCTTTCTTT
CASSSRGSLVTEAFF
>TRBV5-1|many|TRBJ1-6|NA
TGCGCCAGCAGCTCCCCCCTCCCAGGGAGAAATTCACCCCTCCACTTT
CASSSPLPGRNSPLHF
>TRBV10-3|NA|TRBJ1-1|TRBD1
TGTGCCATCAGTAAATCCGGGACAGGGGTGAGCACTGAAGCTTTCTTT
CAISKSGTGVSTEAFF
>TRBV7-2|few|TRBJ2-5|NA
TGTGCCAGCAGCCAAGACCGAACAAGCCAAGAGACCCAGTACTTC
CASSQDRTSQETQYF
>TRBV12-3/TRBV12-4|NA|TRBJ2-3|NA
TGTGCCAGCAGGATGTCAGATACGCAGTATTTT
CASRMSDTQYF
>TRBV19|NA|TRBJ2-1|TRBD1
TGTGCCAGTAGCCTGGACAGGGCACCCTACAATGAGCAGTTCTTC
CASSLDRAPYNEQFF
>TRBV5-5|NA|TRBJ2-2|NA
TGTGCCAGCAGCTCACTGGTAGCGTCCACCGGGGAGCTGTTTTTT
CASSSLVASTGELFF
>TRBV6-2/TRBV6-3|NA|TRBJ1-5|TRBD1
TGTGCCAGCACGGACAGGGGTAATCAGCCCCAGCATTTT
CASTDRGNQPQHF
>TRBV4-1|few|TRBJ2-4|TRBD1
TGCGCCAGCAGCCAACCCGGGACAGGGGTAGCCAAAAACATTCAGTACTTC
CASSQPGTGVAKNIQYF
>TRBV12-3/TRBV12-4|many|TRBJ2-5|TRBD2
TGTGCCAGCAGTTTTACGAGCGGGGGGCAAGAGACCCAGTACTTC
CASSFTSGGQETQYF
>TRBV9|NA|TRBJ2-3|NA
TGTGCCAGCAGCGTCATGTGGGATACGCAGTATTTT
CASSVMWDTQYF
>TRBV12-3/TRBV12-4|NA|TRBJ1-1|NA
TGTGCCAGCAGTTTCCGCCCGAACACTGAAGCTTTCTTT
CASSFRPNTEAFF
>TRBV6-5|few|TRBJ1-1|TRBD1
TGTGCCAGCAGTTACGCGGGGGCTACAGGGGAGGGCACTGAAGCTTTCTTT
CASSYAGATGEGTEAFF